This entry concerns a single TCR beta chain. The CDR3 covers 15 residues. Per the germline V gene, CDR1 is MDHEN and CDR2 is SYDVKM. The ends were cut back, 6 bases at V and 0 bases at J, with 14 bases in the middle. Per the study methods: Counts of nucleated cells, estimated from reference gene primer amplification, were obtained. The assay was immunoSEQ multiplex PCR, and TCRdb's table has in-frame clones only and misses some. V, J and clone size were drawn from that table, and D and trimming were deduced from the DNA. This sample has over 250,000 clones, with about 87% found just once. The data originate from a study of blood T cell repertoires in COVID-19.

The sequencing input was PBMCs or T cells enriched from blood (not recorded which). J is TRBJ1-2 and V is TRBV28; D possibly corresponds to TRBD1 (5 bases). The TCR originated in a woman aged 18 to 35 who had recovered from COVID-19. The CDR3 DNA follows: TGTGCCAGCAGGGAGGGGTCCGGGGCTAACTATGGCTACACCTTC. It translates to CASREGSGANYGYTF.